This T cell receptor beta chain originates from a study of CD8 T cells in Susac syndrome. After extraction with the RNeasy kit, roughly 0.45 to 1 ug of the RNA was reverse transcribed using random hexamers. The immunoSEQ assay covered 54 Vbeta and 13 Jbeta segments for CDR3. TCRdb reanalysed the immunoSEQ multiplex PCR reads using MiXCR and keeps one entry per CDR3 protein. The sample has about 120,000 distinct CDR3 sequences; just over 95% are singletons. The specimen was CD4+ T cells from PBMCs. The source is a human donor with Susac syndrome.

Here the CDR3 DNA reads TGCGCCAGCAGCTTGGGACTAGCGGGAGAGACCCAGTACTTC. Protein product: CASSLGLAGETQYF. This chain links TRBV5-1 with TRBJ2-5; 10 bases map to TRBD2. CDR1 and CDR2 (germline): SGHRS, YFSETQ. V shed 0 bases, J shed 4 bases, and the junction held 0 bases outside the gene matches. The CDR3 is 14 amino acids.